Sequencing of this T cell receptor beta chain was carried out in a study of neurological immune-mediated disorders. Study at large: The study included some 35 multiple sclerosis patients, about 31 relapsing-remitting and 3 secondary progressive.

This clonotype was seen repeatedly, ten times or more. One junction end disagrees with the germline gene, perhaps due to a read error. TCRdb re-derived calls from the 5' RACE reads in MiXCR, one entry per CDR3 protein. This table has roughly 62,000 distinct CDR3 sequences, around 4.7% appearing once. Germline V CDR1 and CDR2: SSHAT, FNYEAQ (reference sequence). The CDR3 has 13 amino acids. From 2 million PBMCs stored at -80 C, the unsorted libraries were generated. The sequence was collected from a woman aged 50 to 65 with multiple sclerosis. The chain joins TRBV7-7 to TRBJ1-1; D gene unclear. Sequencing was done on a sample of PBMCs. The CDR3 region has the DNA TGTGCTAGCAGCTTGATGAGGGACACTGAAGCTTTCTTT. Residues: CASSLMRDTEAFF.